These T cell receptor beta chains were read from a single sample in a study of blood T cell repertoires in COVID-19. Some clones are missing from TCRdb's copy, which holds only in-frame ones; the method was immunoSEQ multiplex PCR. The data hold approximately 290,000 clones, with 85% to 90% observed a single time. Input material: PBMCs or T cells enriched from blood (not recorded which). All receptors derive from a young woman with acute COVID-19. CDR3s include the opening cysteine and the closing phenylalanine or tryptophan. D genes are given only for firm matches. Only part of the rows carry a size: once, few, many, or a class if the clone is expanded.

clone size: NA
J gene: TRBJ1-2
CDR3 length: 14
D gene: NA
V gene: TRBV30
CDR3 protein: CAWSETGSYYGYTF
CDR3 DNA: TGTGCCTGGAGTGAAACGGGGTCCTACTATGGCTACACCTTC

clone size: NA
J gene: TRBJ1-1
CDR3 length: 15
D gene: NA
V gene: TRBV7-9
CDR3 protein: CASRPRGKSNTEAFF
CDR3 DNA: TGTGCCAGCAGGCCGAGGGGGAAGAGCAACACTGAAGCTTTCTTT

clone size: NA
J gene: TRBJ2-1
CDR3 length: 16
D gene: TRBD2
V gene: TRBV16
CDR3 protein: CASSQGVAGGYNEQFF
CDR3 DNA: TGTGCCAGCAGCCAAGGTGTAGCGGGAGGTTACAATGAGCAGTTCTTC

clone size: NA
J gene: TRBJ1-3
CDR3 length: 16
D gene: NA
V gene: TRBV3-1/TRBV3-2
CDR3 protein: CASSHHISDLGNTIYF
CDR3 DNA: TGTGCCAGCAGCCATCATATTTCAGATTTAGGAAACACCATATATTTT

clone size: NA
J gene: TRBJ2-1
CDR3 length: 14
D gene: TRBD1
V gene: TRBV24-1
CDR3 protein: CATKDRGWNNEQFF
CDR3 DNA: TGTGCCACCAAGGACAGGGGTTGGAACAATGAGCAGTTCTTC

clone size: once
J gene: TRBJ2-7
CDR3 length: 18
D gene: TRBD2
V gene: TRBV28
CDR3 protein: CASNNAGTSGRALHEQYF
CDR3 DNA: TGTGCCAGCAACAATGCCGGGACTAGCGGGAGGGCCCTCCACGAGCAGTACTTC

clone size: NA
J gene: TRBJ1-1
CDR3 length: 15
D gene: NA
V gene: TRBV28
CDR3 protein: CASRASSSRLTEAFF
CDR3 DNA: TGTGCCAGCAGAGCTTCGTCTTCACGATTAACTGAAGCTTTCTTT

clone size: NA
J gene: TRBJ1-1
CDR3 length: 11
D gene: NA
V gene: TRBV12-3/TRBV12-4
CDR3 protein: CASRQGTEAFF
CDR3 DNA: TGTGCCAGCAGACAGGGCACTGAAGCTTTCTTT

clone size: NA
J gene: TRBJ1-2
CDR3 length: 17
D gene: TRBD1
V gene: TRBV5-1
CDR3 protein: CASSFGDRGSFGSGYTF
CDR3 DNA: TGCGCCAGCAGCTTCGGGGACAGGGGGAGTTTCGGATCTGGCTACACCTTC

clone size: NA
J gene: TRBJ1-2
CDR3 length: 14
D gene: TRBD1
V gene: TRBV28
CDR3 protein: CASSPATGLDGYTF
CDR3 DNA: TGTGCCAGCAGTCCAGCGACAGGGTTGGATGGCTACACCTTC

clone size: NA
J gene: TRBJ1-4
CDR3 length: 15
D gene: NA
V gene: TRBV27
CDR3 protein: CASSPEEGPNEKLFF
CDR3 DNA: TGTGCCAGCAGTCCCGAGGAGGGACCTAATGAAAAACTGTTTTTT

clone size: once
J gene: TRBJ2-3
CDR3 length: 13
D gene: NA
V gene: TRBV27
CDR3 protein: CASSLYAEDTQYF
CDR3 DNA: TGTGCCAGCAGTTTATATGCGGAGGATACGCAGTATTTT

clone size: NA
J gene: TRBJ1-1
CDR3 length: 15
D gene: NA
V gene: TRBV9
CDR3 protein: CASSPSPTLGAGAFF
CDR3 DNA: TGTGCCAGCAGCCCCTCCCCGACCCTAGGGGCCGGAGCTTTCTTT

clone size: few
J gene: TRBJ2-2
CDR3 length: 17
D gene: TRBD1
V gene: TRBV24-1
CDR3 protein: CATSAPPGQGSTGELFF
CDR3 DNA: TGTGCCACCAGTGCCCCTCCGGGACAGGGCTCCACCGGGGAGCTGTTTTTT

clone size: NA
J gene: TRBJ1-1
CDR3 length: 13
D gene: NA
V gene: TRBV28
CDR3 protein: CASSFGQNTEAFF
CDR3 DNA: TGTGCCAGCAGTTTCGGACAGAACACTGAAGCTTTCTTT

clone size: NA
J gene: TRBJ1-2
CDR3 length: 12
D gene: NA
V gene: TRBV28
CDR3 protein: CASSGRSYGYTF
CDR3 DNA: TGTGCCAGCTCTGGTCGGAGCTATGGCTACACCTTC

clone size: NA
J gene: TRBJ2-5
CDR3 length: 13
D gene: NA
V gene: TRBV19
CDR3 protein: CASSTGQGETQYF
CDR3 DNA: TGTGCCAGTAGTACAGGACAAGGAGAGACCCAGTACTTC

clone size: NA
J gene: TRBJ1-4
CDR3 length: 17
D gene: TRBD1
V gene: TRBV14
CDR3 protein: CASSAPTGVGPYEKLFF
CDR3 DNA: TGTGCCAGCAGCGCACCGACAGGGGTAGGGCCTTACGAAAAACTGTTTTTT

clone size: NA
J gene: TRBJ1-1
CDR3 length: 17
D gene: TRBD1
V gene: TRBV5-1
CDR3 protein: CASSLAPGQGLGTEAFF
CDR3 DNA: TGCGCCAGCAGCTTGGCCCCGGGACAGGGACTGGGCACTGAAGCTTTCTTT

clone size: NA
J gene: TRBJ1-5
CDR3 length: 15
D gene: NA
V gene: TRBV9
CDR3 protein: CASSPGGGAIQPQHF
CDR3 DNA: TGTGCCAGCAGCCCCGGGGGAGGGGCCATTCAGCCCCAGCATTTT

clone size: NA
J gene: TRBJ2-3
CDR3 length: 15
D gene: TRBD1
V gene: TRBV28
CDR3 protein: CASSFGQGIPDTQYF
CDR3 DNA: TGTGCCAGCAGTTTTGGACAGGGTATCCCAGATACGCAGTATTTT

clone size: NA
J gene: TRBJ2-7
CDR3 length: 14
D gene: NA
V gene: TRBV28
CDR3 protein: CASSFPRFADEQYF
CDR3 DNA: TGTGCCAGCAGTTTCCCCCGGTTTGCGGACGAGCAGTACTTC